Following are 22 T cell receptor beta chains from one sample sequenced in a study of CD8+CD57+ T cells in acquired aplastic anemia. It was patients with CD8+CD57+ cell expansion by flow cytometry who were chosen for sequencing. Genomic DNA acted as the template from which TCR beta VDJ combination and CDR3 sequence profiling were carried out. TCRdb re-derived calls from the reads in MiXCR, one entry per CDR3 protein. The data hold roughly 220,000 distinct CDR3 sequences, with 55% to 65% observed a single time. The sample was sorted CD4+, CD8+, or CD8+CD57+ T cells (not recorded which) from PBMCs. The receptors originated from a human donor with aplastic anemia.

This clonotype has just a few counts. CDR3 nucleotides: TGTGCCAGCAGCGTAGTAGGGGAGGAGCAGTACTTC. It translates to CASSVVGEEQYF. This sequence joins TRBV9 and TRBJ2-7, with D possibly called TRBD1 or TRBD2 (5 bases each). The CDR3 totals 12 residues. Per germline, CDR1 SGDLS and CDR2 YYNGEE. Trimming removed 0 bases at V and 7 bases at J, with 8 bases between.

The chain joins TRBV10-1 to TRBJ2-1; 8 positions match TRBD1. In germline, CDR1 is WNHNN, CDR2 SYGVQD (reference sequence). V dropped 6 bases and J dropped 6; count of bases not matched to a gene: 10. The CDR3 covers 15 residues. The CDR3 sequence: CASSEDRGGFNEQFF. CDR3 coding DNA: TGCGCCAGCAGCGAAGACAGGGGAGGCTTCAATGAGCAGTTCTTC.

V usage is TRBV10-3 and J usage is TRBJ2-7; D is uncertain. The germline V gene has CDR1 ENHRY and CDR2 SYGVKD. The CDR3 runs 13 residues. The V end was cut by 2 bases, the J end by 7 bases, with 12 bases between. In nucleotides, the CDR3 is TGTGCCATCAGTGAGCCCACTTCCCGGGAGCAGTACTTC. Translation gives CAISEPTSREQYF.

This clonotype was recorded a few times. The rearrangement links TRBV10-3 to TRBJ1-4; 8 bases fit TRBD1. With V trimmed by 10 bases and J by 5 bases, 12 bases remained unmatched. This CDR3 contains 15 residues. Germline lookup yields CDR1 ENHRY and CDR2 SYGVKD. This CDR3 reads CATGGSGTGNEKLFF. CDR3 sequence (DNA): TGTGCCACCGGTGGATCCGGGACAGGAAATGAAAAACTGTTTTTT.

V usage is TRBV7-9 and J usage is TRBJ1-2, with D possibly matching TRBD1 (6 bases). The CDR3 is 14 residues long. V lost 4 bases and J 1 base, leaving 10 bases between the germline ends. The germline V gene encodes CDR1 SEHNR and CDR2 FQNEAQ (reference sequence). The CDR3 sequence: CASSSTGINYGYTF. CDR3 bases: TGTGCCAGCAGCTCCACAGGGATTAACTATGGCTACACCTTC.

The J gene is TRBJ1-6, the V gene TRBV14, with D possibly being TRBD1 (6 bases). The CDR3 loop spans 13 amino acids. CDR1 is SGHDN, CDR2 FVKESK, per germline. V lost 2 bases to trimming and J lost 8 bases, with 7 bases between them. In DNA form, the CDR3 reads TGTGCCAGCAGCCAAACAGGGCATTCACCCCTCCACTTT. This codes for CASSQTGHSPLHF. Full variable domain (missing parts from reference TRBV14 and TRBJ1-6): EAGVTQFPSHSVIEKGQTVTLRCDPISGHDNLYWYRRVMGKEIKFLLHFVKESKQDESGMPNNRFLAERTGGTYSTLKVQPAELEDSGVYFCASSQTGHSPLHFGNGTRLTVT.

The chain has TRBV6-4 and TRBJ2-2; a possible D gene is TRBD1 (6 bases). The germline gives CDR1 MRHNA, CDR2 SNTAGT. The V and J ends lost 3 bases and 3 bases respectively, with 11 bases between them. CDR3 length: 15 amino acids. This CDR3 is CASSETGKDTGELFF. The CDR3 bases are TGTGCCAGCAGTGAAACAGGGAAGGACACCGGGGAGCTGTTTTTT.

The chain recombines TRBV20-1 with TRBJ2-1, with 7 bases lining up with TRBD1. The CDR3 loop spans 14 amino acids. CDR1 and CDR2 (germline): DFQATT, SNEGSKA (reference sequence). After removal of 4 bases from V and 5 bases from J, the junction contained 8 bases not matched to a gene. In nucleotides, the CDR3 is TGCAGTGCTACAAGACAGGGAGAGGACAATGAGCAGTTCTTC. Protein product: CSATRQGEDNEQFF.

This clonotype came up a few times. This rearrangement joins TRBV7-8 to TRBJ1-2; tentative D call: TRBD1 (6 bases). CDR3 length: 14 residues. V shed 3 bases and J shed 8 bases, with 16 bases lying between them. Germline CDR1 SGHVS, CDR2 FQNEAQ. The CDR3 DNA reads as TGTGCCAGCAGCTTCGGGGGGGCGCTTCGCGGCTACACCTTC. It specifies CASSFGGALRGYTF.

This clonotype came up many times. This chain uses TRBV6-2 or TRBV6-3 with TRBJ1-3; TRBD1 is a possible D gene (5 bases). The germline V gene encodes CDR1 MNHEY and CDR2 SVGEGT. Deletions cut 6 bases from V and 4 bases from J, with 22 bases between. The CDR3 length is 17 residues. CDR3 bases: TGTGCCAGCAGGGGCGGGACGGCCAGCGTCTTAGGAAACACCATATATTTT. This translates into CASRGGTASVLGNTIYF.

As for this clonotype: The CDR3 does not end in the conserved phenylalanine or tryptophan, so this is likely a read error. This chain joins TRBV14 and TRBJ2-7; possibly TRBD1 or TRBD2 for D (5 bases each). The CDR3 is 16 amino acids. From germline, CDR1 is SGHDN and CDR2 FVKESK. V shed 3 bases and J shed 7 bases, with 22 bases lying between them. CDR3 residues: CASSHPRGPLFKEQYL. In DNA form, the CDR3 reads TGTGCCAGCAGCCACCCCCGGGGCCCGCTGTTCAAGGAGCAGTACCTC.

The J gene is TRBJ2-3, the V gene TRBV15; 10 bases fit TRBD1. The germline gives CDR1 LNHNV, CDR2 YYDKDF (reference sequence). The CDR3 totals 18 residues. J gave up 4 bases and V 7 bases, and 17 bases lay outside the gene matches. Here the CDR3 DNA reads TGTGCCACCAACAGCTCCAGGTCGGGACAGGGGATTTCAGATACGCAGTATTTT. This translates into CATNSSRSGQGISDTQYF.

V gene TRBV24-1 combines with J gene TRBJ2-3; 7 bases are shared with TRBD2. The ends lost 9 bases at V and 3 bases at J; junction bases unmatched: 14. Germline V gene lookup returns CDR1 KGHDR and CDR2 SFDVKD. This CDR3 has 16 amino acids. The CDR3 region is CATVSGKRGETDTQYF. CDR3 DNA sequence: TGTGCCACCGTATCTGGAAAGCGGGGTGAGACAGATACGCAGTATTTT.

The rearrangement uses TRBV6-6 and TRBJ1-3; D may be TRBD1 (6 bases). Germline loops: CDR1 MNHNY, CDR2 SVGAGI (reference sequence). The CDR3 runs to 15 residues. Trimming shortened V by 2 bases and J by 4 bases, and 12 bases separated the two germline ends. The CDR3 nucleotides read TGTGCCAGCAGTTACCTGACAGGCGGAGGAAACACCATATATTTT. Protein: CASSYLTGGGNTIYF.

This clonotype was picked up many times. This chain uses TRBV7-3 with TRBJ2-7, with D perhaps TRBD2 (5 bases). Trimming shortened V by 6 bases and J by 2 bases, and 17 bases separated the two germline ends. The CDR3 covers 15 residues. Germline values: CDR1 SGHTA, CDR2 FQGTGA. The CDR3 DNA follows: TGTGCCAGCAGTCAAAGCGGTTCCGTAGCCTACGAGCAGTACTTC. Translating gives CASSQSGSVAYEQYF.

CDR3 region: CSARLNHEQFF. CDR3 DNA: TGCAGTGCTAGACTGAATCATGAGCAGTTCTTC. The chain recombines TRBV20-1 with TRBJ2-1, with D unresolved. CDR1 DFQATT and CDR2 SNEGSKA come from the germline V gene (reference sequence). CDR3 length: 11 residues. Trimming cost V 2 bases and J 8 bases, with 7 bases left between them.

This clonotype came up many times. V usage is TRBV10-3 and J usage is TRBJ1-2; D gene uncertain. Germline CDR1 ENHRY, CDR2 SYGVKD. V lost 0 bases to trimming and J lost 7 bases, with 3 bases between them. This CDR3 contains 11 residues. DNA of the CDR3: TGTGCCATCAGTGAGTCGATTGGCTACACCTTC. Its translation is CAISESIGYTF.

The V and J genes are TRBV10-1 and TRBJ2-2, with a possible D match to TRBD2 (5 bases). The CDR3 contains 16 residues. Looked up from germline, CDR1 is WNHNN and CDR2 is SYGVQD (reference sequence). V shed 0 bases and J shed 5 bases, with 13 bases lying between them. The CDR3 nucleotides read TGCGCCAGCAGTGAGTCGAGCCGGGGTTGGACCGGGGAGCTGTTTTTT. Protein: CASSESSRGWTGELFF.

The chain recombines TRBV7-8 with TRBJ1-6; no clear D. V shed 3 bases and J shed 10 bases, with 7 bases lying between them. This CDR3 is 12 amino acids long. The V gene's germline CDR1 is SGHVS and CDR2 FQNEAQ. The CDR3 sequence is CASSLYRSPLHF. Written as DNA, the CDR3 is TGTGCCAGCAGCTTGTATCGCTCACCCCTCCACTTT.

The chain employs TRBV9 and TRBJ2-3, with 7 bases fitting TRBD1. J lost 1 base, V lost 2 bases, and 4 bases had no gene match. The germline CDR1 and CDR2 sequences are SGDLS and YYNGEE. The CDR3 sequence is 15 residues long. CDR3 loop: CASSVNTGGTDTQYF. In DNA form, the CDR3 reads TGTGCCAGCAGCGTTAACACAGGGGGCACAGATACGCAGTATTTT.

Of note for this clonotype: This may come from a read error, since a much larger clone is one base off. The chain carries TRBV5-4 and TRBJ2-3, with 9 bases identical to TRBD1. The CDR3 runs to 16 residues. Germline assignment: CDR1 SGHNT and CDR2 YYREEE (reference sequence). V lost 6 bases and J lost 1; bases outside the gene matches: 9. CDR3 nucleotides: TGTGCCAGCACCCGGACAGGGGTTTTTGGCACAGATACGCAGTATTTT. It yields the protein CASTRTGVFGTDTQYF.

About this clonotype itself: The CDR3 does not end in the conserved phenylalanine or tryptophan, so this is likely a read error. The chain joins TRBV7-8 to TRBJ1-6; D gene uncertain. Per germline, CDR1 SGHVS and CDR2 FQNEAQ. The CDR3 spans 15 residues. The V and J ends lost 5 bases and 9 bases respectively, with 17 bases between them. The CDR3 is CASSQPPGLPSPLHV. The CDR3 bases are TGTGCCAGCAGCCAGCCACCGGGCCTCCCTTCACCCCTCCACGTT.